These 16 T cell receptor beta chains came from one sample sequenced in a study of beta chain features in type 1 diabetes (dated by TCRdb to 2016 to 2019). These TCRs' antigens remain unknown. What the study reported, not specific to this receptor: A moderate but significant shortening of TCRB CDR3 length was observed in type 1 diabetes patients in all four CD4+ subsets.

Library method: the immunoSEQ multiplex PCR assay. The entire isolated RNA was reverse transcribed using the High Capacity cDNA Reverse Transcription Kit, and thus expressed TCRB transcripts were sequenced. TCRdb stores this immuneACCESS table with in-frame sequences only. Part of the clones is absent; in the studies checked, under half of the shortfall reflects unresolved V genes, and no reason is known for the rest. The sample has about 340,000 clones on record, 13% of them singletons. 0.015% of the sample goes to the ten largest clones. Sequencing was performed on naive CD4+ T cells from blood. According to the study, the label for this sample's cell subset or site signals: true naive CD4+ T cells. The source of these receptors is a woman between 18 and 29 years old with type 1 diabetes.

This clone has just a few counts. V gene TRBV10-3 combines with J gene TRBJ2-7; 8 positions agree with TRBD1. Germline loops: CDR1 ENHRY, CDR2 SYGVKD. Germline trimming cut 5 bases from V and 4 bases from J; bases unmatched to any gene: 7. The CDR3 has 14 amino acids. CDR3 region: CAISLGQGAYEQYV. The CDR3 DNA reads TGTGCCATCAGTCTCGGGCAGGGGGCATACGAGCAGTACGTC.

The chain has TRBV30 and TRBJ1-5; tentatively, D is TRBD1 (5 bases). Germline lookup yields CDR1 GTSNPN and CDR2 SVGIG (reference sequence). The V gene lost 2 bases and the J gene lost 6 bases, with 11 bases spanning the gap. This CDR3 is 13 amino acids long. The CDR3 spells CAWSRGGTQPQHF. The CDR3 coding sequence is TGTGCCTGGAGTAGGGGAGGGACTCAGCCCCAGCATTTT.

The chain joins TRBV5-6 to TRBJ2-5; TRBD2 agrees at 8 bases. Germline CDR1 reads SGHDT; CDR2 reads YYEEEE. This CDR3 comprises 15 residues. The ends lost 1 base at V and 1 base at J; junction bases unmatched: 3. The CDR3 sequence is CASSLYGTSQETQYF. The CDR3 coding sequence is TGTGCCAGCAGCTTGTATGGGACTAGCCAAGAGACCCAGTACTTC.

This clone was picked up many times. The CDR3 sequence: CSVVLLADEQYF. The DNA for the CDR3 is TGCAGCGTCGTGTTACTAGCGGACGAGCAGTACTTC. This chain joins TRBV29-1 and TRBJ2-7; 8 positions agree with TRBD2. The CDR3 spans 12 residues. The V gene's germline CDR1 is SQVTM and CDR2 ANQGSEA. Trimming took 6 bases from V and 5 from J; bases not matched to a gene: 6.

The sample holds a few counts of this clone. This chain uses TRBV29-1 with TRBJ2-3; D is perhaps TRBD2 (6 bases). Between the trimmed V and J ends, which lost 4 bases and 3 bases, there was a span of 14 bases. The CDR3 is 14 amino acids. Germline V CDR1 and CDR2: SQVTM, ANQGSEA. Here the CDR3 reads CSVAGERWTDTQYF. For the CDR3, the DNA is TGCAGCGTTGCGGGGGAACGTTGGACAGATACGCAGTATTTT.

The V gene is TRBV11-3, the J gene TRBJ2-7; TRBD1 matches at 7 bases. The DNA end lines up better with TRBJ2-1; the J call may be wrong. Germline CDR1 is SGHNT and CDR2 is YENEEA. The length of the CDR3 is 15 residues. The DNA for the CDR3 is TGTGCCAGCAGCTATAGGACAGGATTGCGACTGGAGCAGTTCTTC. Protein sequence: CASSYRTGLRLEQFF.

This rearrangement joins TRBV28 to TRBJ2-1, with TRBD2 identical over 11 bases. V lost 6 bases to trimming and J lost 3 bases; unmatched junction nucleotides: 4. Germline V CDR1 and CDR2: MDHEN, SYDVKM. The CDR3 covers 15 residues. In DNA form, the CDR3 reads TGTGCCAGCAGGACTAGCGGGGTAAACTACAATGAGCAGTTCTTC. It yields the protein CASRTSGVNYNEQFF.

The rearrangement uses TRBV15 and TRBJ2-1, with a possible D match to TRBD1 (5 bases). V lost 1 base, J lost 8 bases, and 15 bases lay in between. Germline-derived CDR1 and CDR2 are LNHNV and YYDKDF (reference sequence). This CDR3 is built from 15 residues. CDR3 residues: CATSRGQQGSDEQFF. The CDR3 DNA follows: TGTGCCACCAGCAGAGGCCAGCAGGGTTCCGATGAGCAGTTCTTC. Using reference TRBV15 and TRBJ2-1 for the parts outside the CDR3, the full variable domain is DAMVIQNPRYQVTQFGKPVTLSCSQTLNHNVMYWYQQKSSQAPKLLFHYYDKDFNNEADTPDNFQSRRPNTSFCFLDIRSPGLGDTAMYLCATSRGQQGSDEQFFGPGTRLTVL.

The rearrangement joins TRBV5-1 to TRBJ2-5; 11 bases line up with TRBD2. The CDR3 spans 15 residues. The ends lost 2 bases at V and 4 bases at J; junction bases unmatched: 4. CDR1 is SGHRS and CDR2 is YFSETQ in the germline V gene. This CDR3 reads CASSFIAGGRETQYF. The CDR3 nucleotides are TGCGCCAGCAGCTTCATAGCGGGAGGGCGAGAGACCCAGTACTTC.

This clone was observed a few times. The chain uses TRBV4-1 and TRBJ2-7; D gene ambiguous. CDR1 is MGHRA, CDR2 YSYEKL, per germline. This CDR3 spans 15 amino acids. With 1 base removed from V and 4 bases from J, the gap between germline ends came to 14 bases. CDR3 coding DNA: TGCGCCAGCAGCCAAGCCCCCTCCTCGGAGTACGAGCAGTACTTC. Protein: CASSQAPSSEYEQYF.

Only a few counts were recorded for this clone. The chain employs TRBV29-1 and TRBJ2-7; D call uncertain. Deletions cut 2 bases from V and 2 bases from J, with 4 bases between. Germline values: CDR1 SQVTM, CDR2 ANQGSEA. This CDR3 contains 11 residues. The CDR3 loop is CSVEITYEQYF. CDR3 bases: TGCAGCGTTGAAATTACCTACGAGCAGTACTTC.

The chain combines TRBV5-4 with TRBJ2-7; 8 bases align to TRBD1. J lost 4 bases, V lost 2 bases, and 5 bases had no gene match. Germline V gene sequence: CDR1 SGHNT, CDR2 YYREEE (reference sequence). This CDR3 has 14 amino acids. CDR3 protein: CASSFWTGSYEQYF. In DNA, the CDR3 is TGTGCCAGCAGCTTCTGGACAGGGAGTTACGAGCAGTACTTC.

This clone appeared a few times. V gene TRBV11-2 combines with J gene TRBJ1-1, with 9 nucleotides matching TRBD1. Germline trimming cut 5 bases from V and 5 bases from J; bases unmatched to any gene: 12. This CDR3 contains 16 residues. Germline CDR1 reads SGHAT; CDR2 reads FQNNGV. The CDR3 sequence is CASSPSWGQGETEAFF. DNA of the CDR3: TGTGCCAGCAGCCCTAGTTGGGGACAGGGAGAGACTGAAGCTTTCTTT.

This clone was found a few times. The genes are TRBV10-3 and TRBJ2-5, with 8 positions matching TRBD1. V was clipped by 6 bases and J by 4 bases; unmatched bases: 4. CDR3 size: 13 residues. Per germline, CDR1 ENHRY and CDR2 SYGVKD. This CDR3 is CAISGQGRETQYF. As DNA, the CDR3 is TGTGCCATCAGCGGACAGGGCCGAGAGACCCAGTACTTC.

A note on this clone: One end of the junction is discordant with germline, which a read error may explain. The CDR3: CASRLGLAGGPRQFF. CDR3 DNA: TGTGCCAGCAGATTAGGACTAGCGGGAGGGCCTCGGCAGTTCTTC. This sequence joins TRBV7-2 and TRBJ2-1; 15 bases agree with TRBD2. Looked up from germline, CDR1 is SGHTA and CDR2 is FQGNSA. The CDR3 covers 15 residues. Filled out from reference TRBV7-2 and TRBJ2-1, the complete variable domain reads GAGVSQSPSNKVTEKGKDVELRCDPISGHTALYWYRQSLGQGLEFLIYFQGNSAPDKSGLPSDRFSAERTGGSVSTLTIQRTQQEDSAVYLCASRLGLAGGPRQFFGPGTRLTVL.

This clone showed up just a few times. J is TRBJ2-5 and V is TRBV27, with TRBD2 matching over 8 bases. J was trimmed by 2 bases and V by 5 bases; bases with no gene match: 7. From germline, CDR1 is MNHEY and CDR2 SMNVEV (reference sequence). The CDR3 length is 15 residues. The CDR3 spells CASSRPGGGQETQYF. CDR3 in DNA: TGTGCCAGCAGTCGCCCAGGCGGGGGGCAAGAGACCCAGTACTTC.